This TCR beta chain was captured by sequencing in a study of cytomegalovirus exposure and HLA in healthy donors. Study-wide points: TCR beta chain V- and J-gene trimming was linked, in a later analysis, to a missense variant in DCLRE1C. An ancestry cluster, one associated with Asian ancestry, reportedly showed fewer N-insertions than the approximately 660-donor mean in a later analysis. What TCR beta sequences reportedly achieved was accurate prediction of HLA-A and HLA-B alleles in most subjects.

With 1 base clipped from V and 1 base from J, the junction kept 9 bases outside the gene matches. CDR1 is SGHTA, CDR2 FQGNSA, per germline. This CDR3 spans 17 amino acids. About this clone itself: What it recognizes is unknown.

Primers: 60 Vbeta forward and 13 Jbeta reverse. TCRdb's table, derived via immunoSEQ multiplex PCR, lists solely in-frame clones and lacks some. This table has around 140,000 clones, roughly 73% appearing once. Sequences were obtained from PBMCs. The chain uses TRBV7-2 and TRBJ2-7; 8 nucleotides line up with TRBD1. The clonotype originates from a man aged 35 to 55 in good health and CMV-seronegative. The chain's CDR3 is CASSLETGGEGSYEQYF. In DNA form, the CDR3 reads TGTGCCAGCAGCTTAGAAACAGGGGGTGAAGGTTCCTACGAGCAGTACTTC.